The T cell receptor beta chain described here comes from a study of shared clonotypes between healthy human individuals. The CDR3 is made up of 16 amino acids. The germline V gene encodes CDR1 SGHRS and CDR2 YFSETQ. The J segment lost 7 bases and the V segment lost 6 bases, leaving 15 bases of the junction unmatched. Sequenced by immunoSEQ multiplex PCR; TCRdb stores in-frame clones only, minus some. In the table there are some 2,000,000 clones, more than 90% of which are singletons. The chain links TRBV5-1 to TRBJ1-4; 7 bases are a match to TRBD1. The sample taken for sequencing was naive CD4+ T cells sorted from blood. Subset noted: CD45RA+ positively selected. The sequence was obtained from a man aged 18 to 35 in good health. CDR3 region: CASTLNPGTDGEKLFF. As DNA, the CDR3 is TGCGCCAGCACCCTAAATCCCGGGACAGATGGTGAAAAACTGTTTTTT. Looking up the rest from reference TRBV5-1 and TRBJ1-4 gives the full variable domain: KAGVTQTPRYLIKTRGQQVTLSCSPISGHRSVSWYQQTPGQGLQFLFEYFSETQRNKGNFPGRFSGRQFSNSRSEMNVSTLELGDSALYLCASTLNPGTDGEKLFFGSGTQLSVL.